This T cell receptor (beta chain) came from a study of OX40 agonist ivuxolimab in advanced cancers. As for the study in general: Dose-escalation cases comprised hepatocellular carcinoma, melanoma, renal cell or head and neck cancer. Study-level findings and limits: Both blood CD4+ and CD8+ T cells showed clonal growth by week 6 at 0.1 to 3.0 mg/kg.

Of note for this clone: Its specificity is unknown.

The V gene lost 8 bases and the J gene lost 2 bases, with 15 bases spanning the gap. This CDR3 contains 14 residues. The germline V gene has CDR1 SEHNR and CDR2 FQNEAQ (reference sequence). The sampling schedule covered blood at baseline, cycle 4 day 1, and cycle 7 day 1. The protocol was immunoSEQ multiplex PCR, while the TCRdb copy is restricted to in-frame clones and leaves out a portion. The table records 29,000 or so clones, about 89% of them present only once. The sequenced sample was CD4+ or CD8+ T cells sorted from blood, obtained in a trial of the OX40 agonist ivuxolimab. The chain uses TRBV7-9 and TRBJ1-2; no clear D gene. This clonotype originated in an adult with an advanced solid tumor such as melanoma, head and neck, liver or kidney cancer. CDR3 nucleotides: TGTGCCAGCGACGACACCTTGATGAACTATGGCTACACCTTC. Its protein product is CASDDTLMNYGYTF.